A selection of T cell receptor beta chains follows, all from one sample in a study of circulating tumor DNA in untreated peripheral T-cell lymphoma. Repertoires were generated with immunoSEQ multiplex PCR, while TCRdb's copy carries only in-frame clones and drops some. The sample contains 2,000 or so clones, roughly 87% of which appear only once. Sequenced: cell-free DNA from blood serum. The receptor source for this set is a human donor with peripheral T-cell lymphoma. CDR3s include the opening cysteine and the closing phenylalanine or tryptophan. The order of the fields is clone size, CDR3 length, D gene, J gene, V gene, CDR3 DNA, CDR3 protein. The D gene is left open where the match is weak. The listing skips clone size in some rows; elsewhere it reads once, few, many or a size class.

>NA|15|NA|TRBJ2-7|TRBV2
TGTGCCAGCAGTGAAGAAGGGGGTTTCATAGGCGAGCAGTACTTC
CASSEEGGFIGEQYF
>NA|15|TRBD2|TRBJ2-5|TRBV7-3
TGTGCCAGCAGCTTAGCTCGGGGGGGCGCGGAGACCCAGTACTTC
CASSLARGGAETQYF
>NA|13|NA|TRBJ1-1|TRBV6-5
TGTGCCAGCAGTTCCAGGGTGAACACTGAAGCTTTCTTT
CASSSRVNTEAFF
>once|18|TRBD2|TRBJ2-4|TRBV7-2
TGTGCCAGCAGCTTAGGATATGCGGGGGGCGGAGACCAAAACATTCAGTACTTC
CASSLGYAGGGDQNIQYF
>once|16|NA|TRBJ1-1|TRBV5-5
TGTGCCAGCAGCTTGGGGTGGGAGGGAGGTCTTACTGAAGCTTTCTTT
CASSLGWEGGLTEAFF
>NA|13|NA|TRBJ1-1|TRBV5-1
TGCGCCAGCAGCCCAGGACAGAACACTGAAGCTTTCTTT
CASSPGQNTEAFF
>NA|15|TRBD1|TRBJ2-1|TRBV7-2
TGTGCCAGCAGCTCGGGACAGGGTAACTACAATGAGCAGTTCTTC
CASSSGQGNYNEQFF
>NA|18|NA|TRBJ2-7|TRBV5-1
TGCGCCAGCAGCTTGCCCCGGGGAACGAATTTCCCAACCTACGAGCAGTACTTC
CASSLPRGTNFPTYEQYF
>NA|14|NA|TRBJ1-1|TRBV13
TGTGCCAGCACCTTCTTCGACTTTCCCACTGAAGCTTTCTTT
CASTFFDFPTEAFF
>NA|15|NA|TRBJ2-2|TRBV4-3
TGCGCCAGCAGCCAAGATACTACGGGAAGCGGGGAGCTGTTTTTT
CASSQDTTGSGELFF
>NA|13|NA|TRBJ2-1|TRBV18
TGTGCCAGCTCACAGGGACAAGACGGTGAGCAGTTCTTC
CASSQGQDGEQFF
>few|14|NA|TRBJ2-7|TRBV27
TGTGCCAGCAGTTTCAGCACCGCTACCTACGAGCAGTACTTC
CASSFSTATYEQYF
>once|18|NA|TRBJ2-6|TRBV19
TGTGCCAGTAGTATAATAAGGCAGGGGTCCTCTGGGGCCAACGTCCTGACTTTC
CASSIIRQGSSGANVLTF
>NA|15|NA|TRBJ2-1|TRBV2
TGTGCCAGCAGCGAGAACAGGGTTACTTACAATGAGCAGTTCTTC
CASSENRVTYNEQFF
>NA|16|NA|TRBJ1-2|TRBV7-3
TGTGCCAGCAGCCAGACCCCCGGACAGTACAGCTATGGCTACACCTTC
CASSQTPGQYSYGYTF
>NA|14|TRBD2|TRBJ2-7|TRBV11-2
TGTGCCAGCAGCTCCCCGGGACTAGCGGGCGAGCAGTACTTC
CASSSPGLAGEQYF
>NA|15|NA|TRBJ1-4|TRBV27
TGTGCCAGCAGTTCCGCAGTTGCAACTAATGAAAAACTGTTTTTT
CASSSAVATNEKLFF
>NA|14|TRBD1|TRBJ1-2|TRBV19
TGTGCCAGTAGGCCCCAGGACAGGGTCTATGGCTACACCTTC
CASRPQDRVYGYTF
>NA|16|TRBD1|TRBJ2-5|TRBV28
TGTGCCAGCAGCCCTCCGGGACAGGGGGCTCGGGAGACCCAGTACTTC
CASSPPGQGARETQYF
>NA|15|NA|TRBJ1-1|TRBV30
TGTGCCTGGAGAGGCGGGAACATCCCAAACACTGAAGCTTTCTTT
CAWRGGNIPNTEAFF
>NA|14|NA|TRBJ1-5|TRBV30
TGTGCGGCGGGGGGAGGAGGTAGCAATCAGCCCCAGCATTTT
CAAGGGGSNQPQHF
>NA|13|NA|TRBJ2-1|TRBV6-1
TGTGTCAGCGCGACCGCGGGGCCTACGGAGCAGTTCTTC
CVSATAGPTEQFF
>NA|15|NA|TRBJ2-3|TRBV7-9
TGTGCCAGCAGCTTAGCCCCAGGGATAACAGATACGCAGTATTTT
CASSLAPGITDTQYF
>NA|13|TRBD1|TRBJ1-3|TRBV6-6
TGTGCCAGCAGATCGGACAGGGGAAACACCATATATTTT
CASRSDRGNTIYF
>NA|13|NA|TRBJ2-1|TRBV27
TGTGCCAGCAGTTTACGAGGGGCCCATGAGCAGTTCTTC
CASSLRGAHEQFF
>NA|17|NA|TRBJ2-1|TRBV19
TGTGCCAGTAGTATAGCATGGGCCTCATCGCGTTACAATGAGCAGTTCTTC
CASSIAWASSRYNEQFF
>NA|17|TRBD2|TRBJ2-1|TRBV7-2
TGTGCCAGCAGCTTTCAAGCGGGAGGGGGTTCCTACAATGAGCAGTTCTTC
CASSFQAGGGSYNEQFF
>NA|15|NA|TRBJ2-3|TRBV7-2
TGTGCCAGCAGCTTCACCTCTAGCGGCACAGATACGCAGTATTTT
CASSFTSSGTDTQYF
>NA|15|NA|TRBJ2-7|TRBV7-6
TGTGCCAGCAGCTTAGGAGGCAGGTTGAACTACGAGCAGTACTTC
CASSLGGRLNYEQYF
>NA|14|NA|TRBJ1-1|TRBV6-1
TGTGCCAGCAGCCCCGGGACTCTGGATACTGAAGCTTTCTTT
CASSPGTLDTEAFF
>once|16|TRBD2|TRBJ2-7|TRBV4-3
TGCGCCAGCAGCCAGATTCGGACTAGCGGGTCATACGAGCAGTACTTC
CASSQIRTSGSYEQYF
>NA|15|TRBD1|TRBJ1-5|TRBV18
TGTGCCAGCTCACCTACCGGGACAGGGGATCAGCCCCAGCATTTT
CASSPTGTGDQPQHF
>NA|13|NA|TRBJ1-2|TRBV9
TGTGCCAGCAGCGCGCCCGCAACAGGGGGCTACACCTTC
CASSAPATGGYTF
>NA|16|TRBD1|TRBJ1-1|TRBV18
TGTGCCAGCTCGGGTCGACAGGGGCACTCGAACACTGAAGCTTTCTTT
CASSGRQGHSNTEAFF
>NA|14|NA|TRBJ2-3|TRBV19
TGTGCCAGTGCGATGACAGCAAGCACAGATACGCAGTATTTT
CASAMTASTDTQYF
>NA|15|TRBD1|TRBJ1-4|TRBV15
TGTGCCACCAGCAGAGAAGGGACAGGGCGTGAAAAACTGTTTTTT
CATSREGTGREKLFF
>NA|15|TRBD1|TRBJ2-7|TRBV7-9
TGTGCCAGCAGCTTCCCTTGGACAGGAGCTGGCGAGCAGTACTTC
CASSFPWTGAGEQYF
>NA|14|NA|TRBJ2-7|TRBV6-5
TGTGCCAGCGGGTTTTTGGCTAGCTCCTACGAGCAGTACTTC
CASGFLASSYEQYF
>NA|14|NA|TRBJ1-4|TRBV6-5
TGTGCCAGCAGTCGCCAGGAAAGCGGGGAAAAACTGTTTTTT
CASSRQESGEKLFF
>once|16|NA|TRBJ2-2|TRBV18
TGTGCCAGCTCACCATTGCCAGCGGTGAACACCGGGGAGCTGTTTTTT
CASSPLPAVNTGELFF
>NA|18|TRBD1|TRBJ1-3|TRBV7-2
TGTGCCAGCAGCTTCTCCGGGACAGGGGGGTTGACTGGAAACACCATATATTTT
CASSFSGTGGLTGNTIYF
>NA|13|NA|TRBJ1-2|TRBV6-5
TGTGCCAGCAGTTACGCAACAGTCTATGGCTACACCTTC
CASSYATVYGYTF
>once|13|TRBD1|TRBJ2-1|TRBV2
TGTGCCAGCAGGGGGACAGGGTACAATGAGCAGTTCTTC
CASRGTGYNEQFF
>NA|16|NA|TRBJ1-2|TRBV11-1
TGTGCCAGCAGCTTAAACGAAGGGGGGTTGGACTATGGCTACACCTTC
CASSLNEGGLDYGYTF
>NA|13|NA|TRBJ1-4|TRBV5-8
TGTGCCAGCAGCTTGAGGGGAGTGGGGAAACTGTTTTTT
CASSLRGVGKLFF
>NA|14|NA|TRBJ2-1|TRBV4-1
TGCGCCAGCAGCCAGATCACAGGTACCAATGAGCAGTTCTTC
CASSQITGTNEQFF
>NA|15|NA|TRBJ2-2|TRBV4-1
TGCGCCAGCAGCCAAGAAGGGGTAAACACCGGGGAGCTGTTTTTT
CASSQEGVNTGELFF
>NA|14|NA|TRBJ2-2|TRBV5-1
TGCGCCAGCAGTCGAGCAGAGGAGACCGGGGAGCTGTTTTTT
CASSRAEETGELFF
>few|18|NA|TRBJ2-2|TRBV5-1
TGCGCCAGCAGCTTTACCGTTACGTTCGGATCGTTCGGCGGGGAGCTGTTTTTT
CASSFTVTFGSFGGELFF
>NA|14|TRBD1|TRBJ1-1|TRBV11-2
TGTGCCAGCAGCCTGGACAGGGAGGATCGAGAAGCTTTCTTT
CASSLDREDREAFF
>NA|18|TRBD2|TRBJ2-3|TRBV18
TGTGCCAGCTCACCGCGGCTAATAGCGGGGGGGCCGCGGGACACGCAGTATTTT
CASSPRLIAGGPRDTQYF
>NA|14|NA|TRBJ1-2|TRBV7-9
TGTGCCAGCACCGAAATTGGGGGGCCCTATGGCTACACCTTC
CASTEIGGPYGYTF
>NA|14|NA|TRBJ1-5|TRBV5-6
TGTGCCAGCAGCTTGAGAAGGGACGGGCAGCCCCAGCATTTT
CASSLRRDGQPQHF
>NA|16|TRBD2|TRBJ2-1|TRBV11-2
TGTGCCAGCAGCTTATTACTAGCGGGGTATGACAATGAGCAGTTCTTC
CASSLLLAGYDNEQFF
>NA|13|NA|TRBJ2-2|TRBV5-1
TGCGCCAGCAGCCCGGTCAGCACCGGGGAGCTGTTTTTT
CASSPVSTGELFF